The source of this TCR beta chain is a study of T cells in Graves' hyperthyroidism and ophthalmopathy. V lost 4 bases and J 7 bases, leaving 14 bases between the germline ends. CDR3 length equals 14 residues. The germline V gene encodes CDR1 MGHRA and CDR2 YSYEKL. Amplified TCR beta CDR3 regions derived from RNA transcripts. Initially, a first-round RT-PCR of the TCR CDR3 employed the HTBI primer set. TCRdb itself ran the multiplex PCR reads through MiXCR, one entry per CDR3 protein. The sample shows around 720,000 distinct CDR3 sequences, about 35% of them seen only once. Uncontrolled infection, other autoimmune disease, pregnancy or lactation disqualified patients from enrolment. This clonotype showed up just a few times.

The chain joins TRBV4-1 to TRBJ1-5; tentative D call: TRBD1 (6 bases). The sequence was obtained from a woman aged 40 to 50 with Graves' hyperthyroidism. Sequenced: blood. The CDR3 sequence: CASSPTGPEQPQHF. DNA of the CDR3: TGCGCCAGCAGCCCCACAGGGCCGGAACAGCCCCAGCATTTT.